This T cell receptor beta chain is drawn from a study of OX40 agonist ivuxolimab in advanced cancers. Across the study: Three individuals attained partial responses, comprising one hepatocellular carcinoma case and two cutaneous melanoma cases. Findings and limits, study-wide: No determination was made of the antigen specificity of the expanded peripheral T cells.

Some clones are missing from TCRdb's copy, which holds only in-frame ones; the method was immunoSEQ multiplex PCR. Among some 99,000 clones, 90% were seen once, and the ten largest hold 1.5% to 2%. The CDR3 has 15 residues. Looked up from germline, CDR1 is GTSNPN and CDR2 is SVGIG (reference sequence). The V end lost 6 bases, the J end lost 1 base, and 19 bases lay between the germline ends. Notes on this clone: The antigen is unknown.

The rearrangement uses TRBV30 and TRBJ2-7; tentatively, D is TRBD1 (6 bases). Material: CD4+ or CD8+ T cells sorted from blood, obtained in a trial of the OX40 agonist ivuxolimab. The sequence came from an adult with an advanced solid tumor such as melanoma, head and neck, liver or kidney cancer. The CDR3 bases are TGTGCCTGTAGGACAGCAAGCGCCGCTTCCTACGAGCAGTACTTC. Its protein product is CACRTASAASYEQYF. The full variable domain, rest sourced from reference TRBV30 and TRBJ2-7, is SQTIHQWPATLVQPVGSPLSLECTVEGTSNPNLYWYRQAAGRGLQLLFYSVGIGQISSEVPQNLSASRPQDRQFILSSKKLLLSDSGFYLCACRTASAASYEQYFGPGTRLTVT.